The 6 T cell receptor beta chains reported below all come from one sample, sequenced in a study of T-cell reconstitution after alpha-beta-depleted transplantation in children. Preparing the TCRbeta library involved the use of unique molecular identifiers. In TCRdb, the PCR reads were re-called with MiXCR into one record per CDR3 protein. The sample includes some 350,000 distinct CDR3 sequences, 10% to 13% of them seen just once. The sample here was PBMCs from the stem cell graft donor, taken from the stem cell graft. The receptors shown here come from a human donor who donated a stem cell graft to a child with acute lymphoblastic leukemia.

The chain uses TRBV29-1 and TRBJ2-1, with D unclear. The CDR3 runs 11 residues. Trimming shortened V by 4 bases and J by 9 bases, and 10 bases separated the two germline ends. The V gene's germline CDR1 is SQVTM and CDR2 ANQGSEA. CDR3 region: CSVAMVGEQFF. Written as DNA, the CDR3 is TGCAGCGTTGCTATGGTGGGTGAGCAGTTCTTC.

In this sample, this clonotype turned up a few times. This sequence joins TRBV20-1 and TRBJ1-5, with D maybe TRBD1 (5 bases). CDR1 DFQATT and CDR2 SNEGSKA come from the germline V gene (reference sequence). Trimming pared 6 bases from V and 6 bases from J, leaving 18 bases between. CDR3 length: 14 amino acids. CDR3 in DNA: TGCAGTGCCGGCTCAGGGAGTGGAGGTCAGCCCCAGCATTTT. This sequence encodes CSAGSGSGGQPQHF.

J is TRBJ1-1 and V is TRBV6-5; TRBD1 matches 8 bases. The J segment lost 1 base and the V segment lost 2 bases, leaving 0 bases of the junction unmatched. The germline CDR1 and CDR2 sequences are MNHEY and SVGAGI. The CDR3 totals 14 residues. The CDR3 DNA reads as TGTGCCAGCAGTTACGGGACAGGGAACACTGAAGCTTTCTTT. Protein sequence: CASSYGTGNTEAFF.

This clonotype was detected ten times or more. The chain is built from TRBV20-1 and TRBJ2-3; 13 nucleotides align to TRBD2. After removal of 4 bases from V and 6 bases from J, the junction contained 7 bases not matched to a gene. Germline V lookup: CDR1 DFQATT, CDR2 SNEGSKA (reference sequence). The CDR3 spans 15 residues. The chain's CDR3 is CSAKGLAGWDDTQYF. DNA for the CDR3: TGCAGTGCTAAGGGACTAGCGGGATGGGATGATACGCAGTATTTT.

This clonotype was seen repeatedly, ten times or more. The genes are TRBV5-6 and TRBJ2-2; D is uncertain. The CDR3 has 13 amino acids. The germline V gene has CDR1 SGHDT and CDR2 YYEEEE. V was cut by 0 bases and J by 6 bases, with 6 bases left in between. This CDR3 reads CASSLGGSGELFF. CDR3 DNA: TGTGCCAGCAGCTTGGGGGGATCCGGGGAGCTGTTTTTT.

In regard to this clonotype: At one of its ends the junction is not consistent with the germline gene, which may arise from a read error. The CDR3 nucleotides are TGCGCCAGCAGATACCGAGACAGTGGCAATCAGCCCCGGCATTTT. It yields the protein CASRYRDSGNQPRHF. The chain links TRBV5-1 to TRBJ1-5, with D perhaps matching TRBD1 (5 bases). There are 15 residues in the CDR3. The germline V gene has CDR1 SGHRS and CDR2 YFSETQ.